This T cell receptor beta chain is drawn from a study of shared clonotypes between healthy human individuals. CD45RO-negative cells were positively selected for CCR7, leaving out terminally differentiated effector memory CD45RA+ cells. The method was immunoSEQ multiplex PCR; TCRdb's version includes in-frame clones alone and lacks a portion of them. The sample yields hundreds of thousands of clones, around 92% seen once. With V trimmed by 2 bases and J by 3 bases, 3 bases remained unmatched. The CDR3 is 16 amino acids. Germline V gives CDR1 SGHNT, CDR2 YYREEE (reference sequence). Input material: naive CD8+ T cells sorted from blood. The TCR originated in a man aged 25 to 45 in good health. The chain employs TRBV5-4 and TRBJ2-2, with TRBD1 matching 11 bases. The DNA of the CDR3 is TGTGCCAGCAGCTTTGGGACAGGGGGGCACACCGGGGAGCTGTTTTTT. Protein: CASSFGTGGHTGELFF.